These 21 T cell receptor beta chains were sequenced from one sample in a study of Graves' ophthalmopathy and Graves' hyperthyroidism. Scientists amplified the TCR beta CDR3 regions from RNA transcripts. RT-PCR in the first round used HTBI primers; a second-round multiplex PCR followed. TCRdb re-called the multiplex PCR reads with MiXCR, one entry per CDR3 protein. The sample lists about 740,000 distinct CDR3 sequences; 40% were seen once. The sample consisted of peripheral blood. Every receptor here comes from an adult man with Graves' ophthalmopathy.

This clonotype was recorded at least ten times. The J gene is TRBJ2-5, the V gene TRBV20-1; D not certain. This CDR3 spans 13 amino acids. From germline, CDR1 is DFQATT and CDR2 SNEGSKA (reference sequence). Trimming took off 3 bases at V and 4 bases at J, with 12 bases between the two ends. CDR3: CSASYGIRETQYF. CDR3 sequence (DNA): TGCAGTGCTAGTTACGGTATCCGAGAGACCCAGTACTTC.

The chain links TRBV14 to TRBJ2-7; D ambiguous. Germline CDR1 and CDR2: SGHDN and FVKESK. This CDR3 is 16 amino acids long. V gave up 0 bases and J gave up 2 bases, with 14 bases separating them. CDR3: CASSQEWDFKAYEQYF. The CDR3 DNA follows: TGTGCCAGCAGCCAAGAATGGGATTTCAAGGCCTACGAGCAGTACTTC.

The sample holds many counts of this clonotype. Compared with germline, one end of the junction differs, possibly owing to a read error. This rearrangement joins TRBV2 to TRBJ2-6; D may be TRBD1 or TRBD2 (5 bases each). The germline gives CDR1 SNHLY, CDR2 FYNNEI. The CDR3 loop spans 14 amino acids. The CDR3 spells CASSGGSGANVLTF. As DNA, the CDR3 is TGTGCCAGTAGTGGGGGTTCTGGGGCCAACGTCCTGACTTTC.

The chain is built from TRBV25-1 and TRBJ2-2; possibly TRBD1 for D (6 bases). Germline assignment: CDR1 MGHDK and CDR2 SYGVNS. The CDR3 totals 14 residues. Trimming cost V 5 bases and J 7 bases, with 14 bases left between them. The CDR3 sequence is CASSNTGFDGELFF. In nucleotides, the CDR3 is TGTGCCAGCAGTAACACAGGGTTCGACGGGGAGCTGTTTTTT.

This clonotype was picked up many times. The chain carries TRBV12-3 or TRBV12-4 and TRBJ1-1, with D possibly being TRBD1 (5 bases). V was trimmed by 5 bases and J by 8 bases, leaving 9 bases between them. The CDR3 is made up of 11 amino acids. The CDR3 DNA reads TGTGCCAGCAGTAAGGGGTTCGAAGCTTTCTTT. Residues: CASSKGFEAFF.

The chain combines TRBV25-1 with TRBJ2-7; 8 nucleotides match TRBD1. Germline V gene sequence: CDR1 MGHDK, CDR2 SYGVNS. The CDR3 loop spans 16 amino acids. Trimming removed 5 bases from V and 3 bases from J; junction bases left unmatched: 12. The CDR3: CASSLRQGALVYEQYF. The CDR3 nucleotides read TGTGCCAGCAGTTTAAGGCAGGGGGCACTTGTCTACGAGCAGTACTTC.

This clonotype was seen ten or more times. CDR3 sequence reads: CASSLLGWDRVKNTEAFF. CDR3 sequence (DNA): TGTGCCAGCAGCTTATTAGGCTGGGACAGGGTGAAGAACACTGAAGCTTTCTTT. The gene calls are TRBV11-3 and TRBJ1-1; the match to TRBD1 covers 9 bases. This CDR3 has 18 residues. Germline CDR1 and CDR2: SGHNT and YENEEA. The junction had 11 bases not matched to a gene; V was cut back by 2 bases and J by 1 base.

V gene TRBV29-1 combines with J gene TRBJ1-4; weak D call: TRBD1 (6 bases). CDR3 length equals 17 residues. V was pared by 6 bases and J by 5 bases, with 25 bases between. The germline V gene has CDR1 SQVTM and CDR2 ANQGSEA. The CDR3 region is CSVQGGAGISYNEKLFF. The CDR3 DNA sequence: TGCAGCGTCCAAGGGGGGGCGGGGATCTCCTACAATGAAAAACTGTTTTTT.

This chain links TRBV9 with TRBJ2-5; D tentatively reads TRBD1 or TRBD2 (5 bases each). The V gene's germline CDR1 is SGDLS and CDR2 YYNGEE. This CDR3 region has 15 residues. The ends were cut back, 4 bases at V and 4 bases at J, with 17 bases in the middle. CDR3 amino acids: CASSLDGNGGETQYF. CDR3 in DNA: TGTGCCAGCAGCTTAGACGGGAATGGGGGAGAGACCCAGTACTTC.

The chain joins TRBV25-1 to TRBJ2-7; D perhaps matches TRBD2 (5 bases). V dropped 8 bases and J dropped 0 bases, with 11 bases sitting between them. CDR3 length: 13 amino acids. Per the germline V gene, CDR1 is MGHDK and CDR2 is SYGVNS. CDR3 sequence reads: CASGIGGSYEQYF. The CDR3 bases are TGTGCCAGCGGAATCGGAGGCTCCTACGAGCAGTACTTC.

The table lists this clonotype with a count of one. The V call is TRBV29-1, the J call TRBJ1-2, with D possibly matching TRBD1 (6 bases). V was pared by 7 bases and J by 12 bases, with 21 bases between. The length of the CDR3 is 12 residues. Germline-derived CDR1 and CDR2 are SQVTM and ANQGSEA. The CDR3 DNA reads TGCAGCGCCAGTGTAGGGGGTGCGGGAAACACCTTC. Translating it yields CSASVGGAGNTF.

This clonotype was recorded at least ten times. The chain employs TRBV10-2 and TRBJ1-4; no definite D call. From germline, CDR1 is WSHSY and CDR2 SAAADI. V dropped 5 bases and J dropped 3 bases, with 10 bases sitting between them. This CDR3 has 14 residues. For the CDR3, the DNA is TGCGCCAGCAGTCCCGGTAATGCTAATGAAAAACTGTTTTTT. Translation gives CASSPGNANEKLFF.

This sequence joins TRBV14 and TRBJ2-7; maybe TRBD2 (6 bases). Trimming removed 0 bases from V and 0 bases from J, with 12 bases in between. The CDR3 consists of 16 residues. Germline V gene data show CDR1 as SGHDN and CDR2 as FVKESK. CDR3 sequence: CASSQELAGPSYEQYF. DNA of the CDR3: TGTGCCAGCAGCCAAGAATTGGCGGGGCCCTCCTACGAGCAGTACTTC. Looking up the rest from reference TRBV14 and TRBJ2-7 gives the full variable domain: EAGVTQFPSHSVIEKGQTVTLRCDPISGHDNLYWYRRVMGKEIKFLLHFVKESKQDESGMPNNRFLAERTGGTYSTLKVQPAELEDSGVYFCASSQELAGPSYEQYFGPGTRLTVT.

In the case of this clonotype: Being one base from a much bigger clone, this may be a read error. This chain uses TRBV7-9 with TRBJ2-7; no clear D. Germline lookup yields CDR1 SEHNR and CDR2 FQNEAQ (reference sequence). This CDR3 has 12 amino acids. The CDR3 DNA reads TGTGCCGGCAGCCCGAGGACCTACGAGCAGTACTTC. Protein product: CAGSPRTYEQYF.

The V and J genes are TRBV20-1 and TRBJ2-7, with TRBD1 identical over 10 bases. Trimming cost V 6 bases and J 2 bases; bases outside gene matches: 7. Germline assignment: CDR1 DFQATT and CDR2 SNEGSKA (reference sequence). CDR3 length equals 14 residues. CDR3: CSAPFDRGPYEQYF. The CDR3 DNA reads TGCAGTGCCCCCTTTGACAGGGGGCCCTACGAGCAGTACTTC.

This clonotype was seen repeatedly, ten times or more. The rearrangement links TRBV9 to TRBJ2-7, with 8 bases that match TRBD1. Germline assignment: CDR1 SGDLS and CDR2 YYNGEE. V lost 1 base and J lost 6; bases outside the gene matches: 3. The CDR3 extends over 13 amino acids. The CDR3: CASSVQGAGEQYF. DNA for the CDR3: TGTGCCAGCAGCGTACAGGGGGCCGGCGAGCAGTACTTC.

Details on this clonotype: A read error may be the cause here, since a much bigger clone is one base away. The chain couples TRBV29-1 to TRBJ2-6, with D possibly matching TRBD2 (5 bases). Looked up from germline, CDR1 is SQVTM and CDR2 is ANQGSEA. The CDR3 has 15 residues. The CDR3 DNA follows: TGCAGCGTTGAAGATCCGAGGGCTGGGGACAACGTCCTGACTTTC. This sequence encodes CSVEDPRAGDNVLTF.

The rearrangement uses TRBV2 and TRBJ1-2; TRBD1 aligns across 7 bases. CDR3 length: 13 amino acids. The germline gives CDR1 SNHLY, CDR2 FYNNEI. The V and J ends lost 5 bases and 8 bases, in that order; junction bases with no gene match: 8. The CDR3 sequence is CASSHRTGEGYTF. The CDR3 DNA sequence: TGTGCCAGCAGTCACCGTACAGGGGAAGGCTACACCTTC.

This clonotype was seen at least ten times. The chain carries TRBV7-6 and TRBJ1-6; possibly TRBD1 for D (5 bases). The V end lost 6 bases, the J end lost 11 bases, and 14 bases lay between the germline ends. The germline gives CDR1 SGHVS, CDR2 FNYEAQ. The CDR3 totals 13 residues. This CDR3 is CASSQGSRAPLHF. The DNA of the CDR3 is TGTGCCAGCAGTCAGGGCTCTCGGGCACCCCTCCACTTT.

This clonotype was counted ten times or more. V is TRBV2 and J is TRBJ1-1; D is uncertain. The V end lost 6 bases, the J end lost 0 bases, and 8 bases lay between the germline ends. Germline CDR1 SNHLY, CDR2 FYNNEI. There are 13 residues in the CDR3. The CDR3 DNA reads TGTGCCAGCAGACGGCGGATGAACACTGAAGCTTTCTTT. Translation: CASRRRMNTEAFF. Looking up the rest from reference TRBV2 and TRBJ1-1 gives the full variable domain: EPEVTQTPSHQVTQMGQEVILRCVPISNHLYFYWYRQILGQKVEFLVSFYNNEISEKSEIFDDQFSVERPDGSNFTLKIRSTKLEDSAMYFCASRRRMNTEAFFGQGTRLTVV.

This chain links TRBV20-1 with TRBJ2-7; 11 nucleotides match TRBD2. The germline CDR1 and CDR2 sequences are DFQATT and SNEGSKA (reference sequence). Trimming at V came to 1 base and at J to 5 bases, leaving 7 bases not matched to a gene. The CDR3 extends over 15 amino acids. As DNA, the CDR3 is TGCAGTGCTAGAGCCCTACTAGCGGGAGTCGACGAGCAGTACTTC. Translation gives CSARALLAGVDEQYF.